This entry lists 22 T cell receptor beta chains sequenced from one sample in a study of cytomegalovirus exposure and HLA in healthy donors. 60 Vbeta and 13 Jbeta primers were used in PCR. This table comes from immunoSEQ multiplex PCR, and its TCRdb copy is limited to in-frame clones, with some not included. The repertoire holds 99,000 or so clones, with roughly 70% as singletons. What was sequenced was PBMCs. These TCRs come from a man aged 40-49 years in good health and CMV-seronegative.

There are a few counts of this clone. V usage is TRBV5-1 and J usage is TRBJ2-5, with 9 bases identical to TRBD1. The CDR3 totals 16 residues. V dropped 4 bases and J dropped 3; count of bases not matched to a gene: 10. Germline-derived CDR1 and CDR2 are SGHRS and YFSETQ. CDR3 sequence: CASSTPAGTGKETQYF. The CDR3 DNA reads TGCGCCAGCAGCACACCTGCCGGGACAGGGAAAGAGACCCAGTACTTC.

The chain employs TRBV5-4 and TRBJ2-2, with 8 nucleotides matching TRBD1. The J segment lost 4 bases and the V segment lost 4 bases, leaving 12 bases of the junction unmatched. Germline CDR1 is SGHNT and CDR2 is YYREEE (reference sequence). The CDR3 runs 17 residues. CDR3 sequence: CASSPRTRGLGTGELFF. The DNA of the CDR3 is TGTGCCAGCAGCCCGCGAACCAGGGGGCTCGGCACCGGGGAGCTGTTTTTT.

The chain recombines TRBV5-4 with TRBJ1-2, with D perhaps matching TRBD1 (6 bases). The V gene lost 5 bases and the J gene lost 3 bases, with 14 bases spanning the gap. Germline CDR1 is SGHNT and CDR2 is YYREEE (reference sequence). CDR3 size: 14 residues. The CDR3, as DNA: TGTGCCAGCAGTCAAGGGGGGGCACACTATGGCTACACCTTC. This translates into CASSQGGAHYGYTF.

This CDR3 reads CASSIGGRQGDQPQHF. CDR3 bases: TGTGCCAGTAGTATAGGCGGTAGGCAGGGCGATCAGCCCCAGCATTTT. V gene TRBV19 combines with J gene TRBJ1-5, with D possibly being TRBD1 (5 bases). The CDR3 has 16 amino acids. Trimming took off 1 base at V and 5 bases at J, with 15 bases between the two ends. Germline lookup yields CDR1 LNHDA and CDR2 SQIVND (reference sequence). Combining the CDR3 with reference TRBV19 and TRBJ1-5 gives the whole variable domain DGGITQSPKYLFRKEGQNVTLSCEQNLNHDAMYWYRQDPGQGLRLIYYSQIVNDFQKGDIAEGYSVSREKKESFPLTVTSAQKNPTAFYLCASSIGGRQGDQPQHFGDGTRLSIL.

This chain links TRBV11-2 with TRBJ2-7; D is unclear. Trimming took 4 bases from V and 2 from J, leaving 15 bases between them. The CDR3 is made up of 15 amino acids. From germline, CDR1 is SGHAT and CDR2 FQNNGV. CDR3 sequence: CASSSPRYSPYEQYF. The CDR3 DNA is TGTGCCAGCAGCTCCCCCCGCTACAGTCCCTACGAGCAGTACTTC. The variable domain in full, with the rest retrieved from reference TRBV11-2 and TRBJ2-7, is EAGVAQSPRYKIIEKRQSVAFWCNPISGHATLYWYQQILGQGPKLLIQFQNNGVVDDSQLPKDRFSAERLKGVDSTLKIQPAKLEDSAVYLCASSSPRYSPYEQYFGPGTRLTVT.

V usage is TRBV23-1 and J usage is TRBJ2-7, with TRBD1 as a possible D gene (6 bases). TRBV23-1 is an open reading frame, and its role is uncertain. Trimming shortened V by 0 bases and J by 5 bases, and 11 bases separated the two germline ends. The CDR3 length is 14 residues. The CDR3 protein is CASSQSRGYDEQYF. CDR3 bases: TGCGCCAGCAGTCAATCGAGGGGGTACGACGAGCAGTACTTC.

The table lists this clone with a few counts. J is TRBJ2-7 and V is TRBV18; maybe TRBD1 (5 bases). The CDR3 has 15 residues. CDR1 is KGHSH and CDR2 is LQKENI in the germline V gene. Trimming pared 3 bases from V and 3 bases from J, leaving 15 bases between. The CDR3 DNA sequence: TGTGCCAGCTCACCTTCGGTGGGGCCGGGCTACGAGCAGTACTTC. This translates into CASSPSVGPGYEQYF.

This sequence joins TRBV2 and TRBJ1-4; 7 bases fit TRBD1. The V gene's germline CDR1 is SNHLY and CDR2 FYNNEI. This CDR3 region has 16 residues. J gave up 4 bases and V 3 bases, and 8 bases lay outside the gene matches. The CDR3 is CASSEGQPENNEKLFF. DNA for the CDR3: TGTGCCAGCAGTGAGGGACAGCCTGAGAATAATGAAAAACTGTTTTTT.

The chain is built from TRBV5-1 and TRBJ1-6; 7 bases are shared with TRBD1. Germline V CDR1 and CDR2: SGHRS, YFSETQ. CDR3 length: 14 amino acids. The trim removed 4 bases at V and 9 bases at J, leaving 7 bases unmatched. The CDR3 is CASSRQGDGSPLHF. DNA for the CDR3: TGCGCCAGCAGCCGACAGGGAGACGGTTCACCCCTCCACTTT. The entire variable domain, with the rest obtained from reference TRBV5-1 and TRBJ1-6, is as follows: KAGVTQTPRYLIKTRGQQVTLSCSPISGHRSVSWYQQTPGQGLQFLFEYFSETQRNKGNFPGRFSGRQFSNSRSEMNVSTLELGDSALYLCASSRQGDGSPLHFGNGTRLTVT.

This clone was recorded only once. The chain joins TRBV10-3 to TRBJ1-2, with unresolved D. Trimming left V 3 bases short and J 7 bases short, with 12 bases between. Germline V gene lookup returns CDR1 ENHRY and CDR2 SYGVKD. The CDR3 spans 13 residues. The CDR3 coding sequence is TGTGCCATCAGTGACCAAATACTTGGTGGCTACACCTTC. Protein: CAISDQILGGYTF.

The count of this clone is one. The chain joins TRBV4-1 to TRBJ2-3; 8 nucleotides match TRBD2. CDR3 size: 15 residues. The V gene end was trimmed by 6 bases and the J gene end by 3 bases; junction bases not matched to a gene: 8. CDR1 MGHRA and CDR2 YSYEKL come from the germline V gene. This chain's CDR3 is CASRGQRGPTDTQYF. The CDR3 nucleotides are TGCGCCAGCAGGGGCCAGCGGGGGCCTACAGATACGCAGTATTTT.

CDR3 amino acids: CASSLGWTGGQETQYF. In DNA, the CDR3 is TGTGCCAGCAGCTTGGGATGGACAGGGGGACAAGAGACCCAGTACTTC. This chain joins TRBV5-6 and TRBJ2-5, with 10 bases aligning to TRBD1. Germline loops: CDR1 SGHDT, CDR2 YYEEEE. This CDR3 is built from 16 residues. V lost 0 bases to trimming and J lost 2 bases; unmatched junction nucleotides: 4. Based on the CDR3 plus reference TRBV5-6 and TRBJ2-5, the full variable domain is DAGVTQSPTHLIKTRGQQVTLRCSPKSGHDTVSWYQQALGQGPQFIFQYYEEEERQRGNFPDRFSGHQFPNYSSELNVNALLLGDSALYLCASSLGWTGGQETQYFGPGTRLLVL.

The chain carries TRBV7-2 and TRBJ1-2; the D is unclear. CDR1 SGHTA and CDR2 FQGNSA come from the germline V gene. CDR3 length: 15 amino acids. V gave up 5 bases and J gave up 0 bases, with 13 bases separating them. In DNA form, the CDR3 reads TGTGCCAGCAGCCGAGACGGGTTAGCTAACTATGGCTACACCTTC. This gives the protein CASSRDGLANYGYTF.

This chain joins TRBV27 and TRBJ2-5, with a possible D match to TRBD1 (6 bases). The V end was cut by 3 bases, the J end by 7 bases, with 21 bases between. Germline V gene sequence: CDR1 MNHEY, CDR2 SMNVEV (reference sequence). The CDR3 totals 16 residues. CDR3: CASSFSAGVYEGTQYF. DNA of the CDR3: TGTGCCAGCAGTTTCAGTGCAGGGGTGTACGAGGGGACCCAGTACTTC.

The chain couples TRBV5-4 to TRBJ2-7; D is perhaps TRBD1 (5 bases). The CDR3 length is 14 residues. Trimming removed 4 bases at V and 1 base at J, with 12 bases between. Germline V gene lookup returns CDR1 SGHNT and CDR2 YYREEE (reference sequence). Written as DNA, the CDR3 is TGTGCCAGCAGCCAGTGGGGCAGATCCTACGAGCAGTACTTC. It translates to CASSQWGRSYEQYF.

V is TRBV4-1 and J is TRBJ2-2; TRBD2 is a possible D gene (7 bases). This CDR3 spans 16 amino acids. CDR1 and CDR2 from the germline V gene are MGHRA and YSYEKL. The V end was cut by 5 bases, the J end by 6 bases, with 19 bases between. As DNA, the CDR3 is TGCGCCAGCAGCGGGACGGCGGGGGCTAGGGCCGGGGAGCTGTTTTTT. It codes for CASSGTAGARAGELFF.

The chain couples TRBV7-2 to TRBJ2-7; TRBD2 agrees at 7 bases. Trimming removed 3 bases from V and 3 bases from J; junction bases left unmatched: 8. From germline, CDR1 is SGHTA and CDR2 FQGNSA. This CDR3 is built from 15 residues. CDR3 in amino acids: CASSLGTNALYEQYF. The DNA for the CDR3 is TGTGCCAGCAGCTTGGGGACTAACGCCCTCTACGAGCAGTACTTC.

This clone qualifies as medium-sized. The J gene is TRBJ2-4, the V gene TRBV7-2, with TRBD2 identical over 8 bases. CDR3 length equals 16 residues. V shed 0 bases, J shed 0 bases, and the junction held 1 base outside the gene matches. The germline V gene encodes CDR1 SGHTA and CDR2 FQGNSA. CDR3 nucleotides: TGTGCCAGCAGCTTAGCGGCGGGGGGAGCCAAAAACATTCAGTACTTC. Amino acids: CASSLAAGGAKNIQYF.

The rearrangement uses TRBV12-5 and TRBJ2-7; 7 bases match TRBD1. Germline V gene lookup returns CDR1 LGHNT and CDR2 FRNRAP. V shed 2 bases and J 2 bases; nucleotides not matched to a gene: 9. This CDR3 is built from 16 residues. In nucleotides, the CDR3 is TGTGCTAGTGGTTTGCCACAGGGGTCAGGAACCTACGAGCAGTACTTC. Its translation: CASGLPQGSGTYEQYF.

DNA for the CDR3: TGCAGTGCCCCGAGTGTGGAGACCCAGTACTTC. Translating gives CSAPSVETQYF. This sequence joins TRBV20-1 and TRBJ2-5; no reliable D call. Trimming cost V 6 bases and J 5 bases, with 10 bases left between them. The CDR3 totals 11 residues. CDR1 is DFQATT, CDR2 SNEGSKA, per germline (reference sequence).

In its sample, this clone was seen a few times. The rearrangement joins TRBV7-6 to TRBJ2-3; the D gene is possibly TRBD2 (6 bases). Germline V lookup: CDR1 SGHVS, CDR2 FNYEAQ. This CDR3 is 16 amino acids long. V lost 0 bases to trimming and J lost 6 bases, with 16 bases between them. The chain's CDR3 is CASSLALVSGRDTQYF. The CDR3, as DNA: TGTGCCAGCAGCTTAGCGTTGGTTAGCGGCCGGGATACGCAGTATTTT. The whole variable domain, filled in from reference TRBV7-6 and TRBJ2-3, reads GAGVSQSPRYKVTKRGQDVALRCDPISGHVSLYWYRQALGQGPEFLTYFNYEAQQDKSGLPNDRFSAERPEGSISTLTIQRTEQRDSAMYRCASSLALVSGRDTQYFGPGTRLTVL.

The rearrangement joins TRBV6-5 to TRBJ1-2; TRBD1 agrees at 9 bases. The CDR3 totals 14 residues. After removal of 6 bases from V and 10 bases from J, the junction contained 12 bases not matched to a gene. Germline CDR1 and CDR2: MNHEY and SVGAGI. The CDR3 nucleotides are TGTGCCAGCAGAAGGGACAGGGCCGTGGGGGACTACACCTTC. Translating gives CASRRDRAVGDYTF.